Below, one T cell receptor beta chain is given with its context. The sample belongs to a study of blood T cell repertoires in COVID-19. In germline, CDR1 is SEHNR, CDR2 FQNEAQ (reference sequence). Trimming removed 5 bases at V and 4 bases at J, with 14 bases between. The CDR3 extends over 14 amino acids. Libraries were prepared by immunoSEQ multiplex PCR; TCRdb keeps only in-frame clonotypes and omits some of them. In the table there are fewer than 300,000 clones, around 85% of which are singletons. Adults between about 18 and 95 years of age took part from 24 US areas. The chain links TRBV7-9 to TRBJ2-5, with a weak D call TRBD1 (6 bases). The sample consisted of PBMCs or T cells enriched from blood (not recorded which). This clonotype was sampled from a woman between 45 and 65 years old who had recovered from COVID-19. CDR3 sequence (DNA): TGTGCCAGCAGCCGACGGAACAGGGCAGAGACCCAGTACTTC. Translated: CASSRRNRAETQYF.